This TCR beta chain was observed in a study of shared clonotypes between healthy human individuals. Points on this clone: A much larger clone is a single base away; this may be a read error. This sample also contains other DNA sequences that code for the same CDR3.

An assay was performed, and its level was deep. Profiled with immunoSEQ multiplex PCR; TCRdb holds only in-frame clones, not every one. The data hold approximately 340,000 clones, with around 74% observed a single time. The sequence derives from a man aged 30 to 45 in good health. Material for sequencing was memory CD4+ T cells sorted from blood. Subset of the sample: CD45RA-negative fraction.

As DNA, the CDR3 is TGTGCCAGCTCCCCTGAGGCGGGACAGAGGATTGATGGAGGCTACGAGCAGTACTTC. It specifies CASSPEAGQRIDGGYEQYF. The chain employs TRBV18 and TRBJ2-7, with D perhaps TRBD1 (7 bases). With 6 bases removed from V and 3 bases from J, the gap between germline ends came to 30 bases. There are 19 residues in the CDR3. Germline V lookup: CDR1 KGHSH, CDR2 LQKENI.